This entry features one T cell receptor (beta chain) sequence. The entry originates in a study of blood T cell repertoires in COVID-19. Background on the study: COVID-19 samples from acute and convalescent phases originated in the United States, Italy and Spain. Sample material is recorded as cDNA or gDNA derived from T cells, B-cell-depleted T cells, or PBMCs.

Under the authors' procedure: Counts of nucleated cells, estimated from reference gene primer amplification, were obtained. Here immunoSEQ multiplex PCR was the method, and the copy in TCRdb shows in-frame clones only, minus some. Clone size and V and J calls were adopted from that table, with D and trimming inferred from the DNA. The sample holds about 170,000 clones, around 84% seen once. The CDR3 has 16 amino acids. V shed 2 bases and J shed 6 bases, with 17 bases lying between them. CDR1 and CDR2 (germline): SGHTA, FQGNSA. Material: peripheral blood. The V and J genes are TRBV7-2 and TRBJ2-1, with D possibly being TRBD2 (5 bases). The source is a man between 45 and 60 years old with active or convalescent COVID-19. DNA of the CDR3: TGTGCCAGCAGCTTACTCCCTAGCATGGGCCTCAATGAGCAGTTCTTC. Translated: CASSLLPSMGLNEQFF.